One sample yielded the 17 T cell receptor beta chains listed below, sequenced in a study of T-cell memory formation after mild COVID-19. TCRdb reprocessed the 5' RACE reads with MiXCR, giving one entry per CDR3 protein. The data hold fewer than 450,000 distinct CDR3 sequences, with roughly 20% observed a single time. Sample: PBMCs or a T cell subset sorted from them (not recorded which). The receptors were gathered from an adult woman who had mild COVID-19 (a few samples of this study predate the infection). Cell type and time point are not known.

The gene calls are TRBV5-4 and TRBJ2-1; 11 positions agree with TRBD2. CDR1 is SGHNT, CDR2 YYREEE, per germline (reference sequence). There are 13 residues in the CDR3. CDR3 sequence: CAISGGAYNEQFF. The CDR3, as DNA: TGTGCTATTAGCGGGGGGGCCTACAATGAGCAGTTCTTC.

This clonotype was seen more than once but under ten times. The chain recombines TRBV7-9 with TRBJ2-1; 11 bases line up with TRBD2. The CDR3 runs to 15 residues. CDR1 and CDR2 (germline): SEHNR, FQNEAQ (reference sequence). The ends lost 5 bases at V and 9 bases at J; junction bases unmatched: 9. This CDR3 is CASSTALAGGSEQFF. As DNA, the CDR3 is TGTGCCAGCAGCACAGCTTTAGCGGGGGGGAGTGAGCAGTTCTTC.

This clonotype has just a few counts. The chain has TRBV11-2 and TRBJ1-6; 7 nucleotides match TRBD1. The V gene end was trimmed by 5 bases and the J gene end by 5 bases; junction bases not matched to a gene: 15. CDR3 length: 18 residues. Germline V lookup: CDR1 SGHAT, CDR2 FQNNGV. The CDR3 DNA follows: TGTGCCAGCAGCAGACAACGCCGGACAGGAATTAATAATTCACCCCTCCACTTT. Translation gives CASSRQRRTGINNSPLHF.

A few counts support this clonotype. The chain carries TRBV4-1 and TRBJ2-2, with D uncertain. V was shortened by 0 bases and J by 8 bases, with 1 base between the two germline ends. The CDR3 covers 11 residues. Germline V gene lookup returns CDR1 MGHRA and CDR2 YSYEKL. The CDR3 loop is CASSQDGELFF. As DNA, the CDR3 is TGCGCCAGCAGCCAAGATGGGGAGCTGTTTTTT.

This clonotype has only a few counts. The chain uses TRBV3-1 and TRBJ2-3, with 8 nucleotides matching TRBD1. Germline values: CDR1 LGHDT, CDR2 YNNKEL (reference sequence). V shed 0 bases and J 3 bases; nucleotides not matched to a gene: 5. The CDR3 has 16 amino acids. CDR3 loop: CASSQDPTGGTDTQYF. The CDR3 DNA is TGTGCCAGCAGCCAAGATCCCACAGGGGGGACAGATACGCAGTATTTT.

This clonotype has just a few counts. The rearrangement links TRBV5-1 to TRBJ1-1; D not resolved. This CDR3 spans 14 amino acids. Germline V lookup: CDR1 SGHRS, CDR2 YFSETQ. V was shortened by 5 bases and J by 6 bases, with 17 bases between the two germline ends. CDR3 nucleotide sequence: TGCGCCAGCAGTAGTGGGCCTCTTTTTTCTGAAGCTTTCTTT. Encoded protein: CASSSGPLFSEAFF.

This clonotype was found a few times. The J gene is TRBJ2-1, the V gene TRBV4-1; D not certain. Germline loops: CDR1 MGHRA, CDR2 YSYEKL. The CDR3 runs 13 residues. Trimming pared 4 bases from V and 9 bases from J, leaving 13 bases between. DNA of the CDR3: TGCGCCAGCAGCCTACCTGGGTGGGGTGAGCAGTTCTTC. Amino acids: CASSLPGWGEQFF.

This clonotype has just a few counts. The chain joins TRBV7-2 to TRBJ2-4; 8 nucleotides match TRBD1. The CDR3 has 15 amino acids. V shed 5 bases and J 7 bases; nucleotides not matched to a gene: 10. The germline CDR1 and CDR2 sequences are SGHTA and FQGNSA. The CDR3 loop reads CASSPDRGGYNIQYF. As DNA, the CDR3 is TGTGCCAGCAGCCCCGACAGGGGCGGGTATAACATTCAGTACTTC.

This clonotype came up a few times. The chain has TRBV7-3 and TRBJ2-7; tentative D call: TRBD2 (6 bases). The length of the CDR3 is 13 residues. Trimming removed 5 bases from V and 6 bases from J, with 14 bases in between. Germline CDR1 reads SGHTA; CDR2 reads FQGTGA. The DNA for the CDR3 is TGTGCCAGCAGCCCCTCGGGACTCAGCGAGCAGTACTTC. Encoded protein: CASSPSGLSEQYF. Full variable domain (missing parts from reference TRBV7-3 and TRBJ2-7): GAGVSQTPSNKVTEKGKYVELRCDPISGHTALYWYRQSLGQGPEFLIYFQGTGAADDSGLPNDRFFAVRPEGSVSTLKIQRTERGDSAVYLCASSPSGLSEQYFGPGTRLTVT.

As concerns this clonotype: A much larger clone sits a single nucleotide away, making a read error possible. The V and J genes are TRBV7-9 and TRBJ2-7, with 11 bases matching TRBD2. Germline CDR1 and CDR2: SEHNR and FQNEAQ (reference sequence). This CDR3 has 14 residues. V shed 5 bases and J 2 bases; nucleotides not matched to a gene: 2. CDR3 coding DNA: TGTGCCAGCAGCCCGACTAGCGGGGCCTACGAGCAGTACTTC. This sequence encodes CASSPTSGAYEQYF.

This chain links TRBV7-8 with TRBJ1-2, with 8 bases that match TRBD1. Germline V CDR1 and CDR2: SGHVS, FQNEAQ. Trimming removed 1 base from V and 6 bases from J; junction bases left unmatched: 4. The CDR3 sequence is 14 residues long. CDR3 protein: CASSLEMGQDGYTF. CDR3 in DNA: TGTGCCAGCAGCTTAGAAATGGGACAGGATGGCTACACCTTC. The variable domain in full, with the rest retrieved from reference TRBV7-8 and TRBJ1-2, is GAGVSQSPRYKVAKRGQDVALRCDPISGHVSLFWYQQALGQGPEFLTYFQNEAQLDKSGLPSDRFFAERPEGSVSTLKIQRTQQEDSAVYLCASSLEMGQDGYTFGSGTRLTVV.

This clonotype is categorized as medium-sized. This rearrangement joins TRBV27 to TRBJ1-3; tentative D call: TRBD1 (6 bases). Looked up from germline, CDR1 is MNHEY and CDR2 is SMNVEV (reference sequence). The CDR3 is 16 residues long. V was pared by 6 bases and J by 0 bases, with 15 bases between. The CDR3 protein is CASRPLRDTSGNTIYF. In DNA form, the CDR3 reads TGTGCCAGCAGGCCTCTCCGGGACACCTCTGGAAACACCATATATTTT.

The V and J genes are TRBV4-1 and TRBJ2-7, with D perhaps TRBD2 (6 bases). The CDR3 is 14 amino acids. Germline V gene lookup returns CDR1 MGHRA and CDR2 YSYEKL. V was shortened by 4 bases and J by 4 bases, with 14 bases between the two germline ends. Written as DNA, the CDR3 is TGCGCCAGCAGCCTGAGGGACTCGGGATACGAGCAGTACTTC. Protein: CASSLRDSGYEQYF.

This clonotype was detected a few times. The genes are TRBV30 and TRBJ2-2; D perhaps matches TRBD2 (6 bases). Germline V gene data show CDR1 as GTSNPN and CDR2 as SVGIG (reference sequence). Trimming stripped 3 bases from V and 8 bases from J, with 10 bases between. The CDR3 has 12 amino acids. The CDR3 DNA reads TGTGCCTGGAGGGGACTGTCGGGGGAGCTGTTTTTT. Translated, it gives CAWRGLSGELFF. Drawing the rest from reference TRBV30 and TRBJ2-2, the complete variable domain is SQTIHQWPATLVQPVGSPLSLECTVEGTSNPNLYWYRQAAGRGLQLLFYSVGIGQISSEVPQNLSASRPQDRQFILSSKKLLLSDSGFYLCAWRGLSGELFFGEGSRLTVL.

The CDR3 region has the DNA TGCAGTGCTAACGATTACAGGGGATACTACAATGAGCAGTTCTTC. This translates into CSANDYRGYYNEQFF. The rearrangement uses TRBV20-1 and TRBJ2-1; 7 nucleotides line up with TRBD1. V trimming: 4 bases; J trimming: 3 bases; junction bases outside the gene matches: 9. The CDR3 runs 15 residues. Germline CDR1 reads DFQATT; CDR2 reads SNEGSKA (reference sequence).

The chain couples TRBV6-1 to TRBJ1-1, with D unclear. Trimming stripped 7 bases from V and 1 base from J, with 4 bases between. Germline V CDR1 and CDR2: MNHNS, SASEGT. The CDR3 runs 11 residues. CDR3 in DNA: TGTGCCAGCACCGCGAACACTGAAGCTTTCTTT. Amino acid sequence: CASTANTEAFF.

The chain recombines TRBV29-1 with TRBJ2-1; TRBD1 aligns across 8 bases. The V gene's germline CDR1 is SQVTM and CDR2 ANQGSEA. With 6 bases clipped from V and 0 bases from J, the junction kept 4 bases outside the gene matches. This CDR3 has 14 residues. The DNA for the CDR3 is TGCAGCGTCCAAGACAGGGGCTCCTACAATGAGCAGTTCTTC. As protein: CSVQDRGSYNEQFF.